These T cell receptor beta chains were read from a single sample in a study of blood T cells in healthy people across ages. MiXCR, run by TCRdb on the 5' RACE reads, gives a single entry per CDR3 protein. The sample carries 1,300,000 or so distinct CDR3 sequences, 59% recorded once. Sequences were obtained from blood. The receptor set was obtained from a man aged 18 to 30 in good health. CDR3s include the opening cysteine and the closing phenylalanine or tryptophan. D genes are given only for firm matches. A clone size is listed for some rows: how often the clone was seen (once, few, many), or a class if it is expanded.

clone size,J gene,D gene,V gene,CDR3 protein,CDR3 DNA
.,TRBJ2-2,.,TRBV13,CASSPSAGDGELFF,TGTGCCAGCAGCCCATCCGCCGGGGACGGGGAGCTGTTTTTT
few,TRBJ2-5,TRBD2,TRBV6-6,CAAGDLNWEQYF,TGTGCCGCGGGAGACCTAAATTGGGAGCAGTACTTC
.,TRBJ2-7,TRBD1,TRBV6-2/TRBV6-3,CASSPSDRDFGEQYF,TGTGCCAGCAGTCCCTCTGACAGGGATTTCGGCGAGCAGTACTTC
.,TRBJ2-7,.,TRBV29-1,CSVEDPVGMTGNSLNYEQYF,TGCAGCGTTGAAGATCCCGTTGGCATGACAGGAAACAGCCTTAACTACGAGCAGTACTTC
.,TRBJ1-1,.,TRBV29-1,CSVIQGGLSNTEAFF,TGCAGCGTTATACAGGGAGGACTATCGAACACTGAAGCTTTCTTT
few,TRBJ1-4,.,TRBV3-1,CASSPFSATNEKLFF,TGTGCCAGCAGCCCCTTTTCGGCAACCAATGAAAAACTGTTTTTT
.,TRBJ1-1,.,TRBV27,CASSKASLMNTEAFF,TGTGCCAGCAGTAAAGCATCCCTGATGAACACTGAAGCTTTCTTT
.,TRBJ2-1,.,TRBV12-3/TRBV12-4,CASSLAGGVGEQFF,TGTGCCAGCAGTTTAGCGGGAGGTGTGGGTGAGCAGTTCTTC
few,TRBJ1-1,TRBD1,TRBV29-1,CSVFRDRVMNTEAFF,TGCAGCGTCTTTCGGGACAGGGTGATGAACACTGAAGCTTTCTTT
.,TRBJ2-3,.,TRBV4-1,CASSPLAGLDTQYF,TGCGCCAGCAGCCCGCTGGCCGGACTTGATACGCAGTATTTT
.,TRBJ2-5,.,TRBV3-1,CASSQQETEETQYF,TGTGCCAGCAGCCAACAGGAGACTGAGGAGACCCAGTACTTC
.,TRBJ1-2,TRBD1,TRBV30,CAGTGRERYTF,TGTGCCGGGACAGGGCGCGAACGCTACACCTTC
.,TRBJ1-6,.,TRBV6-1,CASSDPDRALNSPLHF,TGTGCCAGCAGTGACCCCGACAGAGCCCTAAATTCACCCCTCCACTTT
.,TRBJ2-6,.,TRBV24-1,CATSDLRLMANVLTF,TGTGCCACCAGTGACCTCCGCCTGATGGCCAACGTCCTGACTTTC
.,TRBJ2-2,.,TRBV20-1,CSAPSAGLQTNTGELFF,TGCAGTGCTCCAAGCGCGGGACTTCAGACTAACACCGGGGAGCTGTTTTTT
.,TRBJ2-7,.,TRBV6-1,CASTDLRGRGSDEQYF,TGTGCCAGCACTGACCTCCGGGGGAGGGGGTCTGATGAGCAGTACTTC
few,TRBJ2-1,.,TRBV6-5,CASSYTPGNEQFF,TGTGCCAGCAGTTACACTCCAGGGAATGAGCAGTTCTTC
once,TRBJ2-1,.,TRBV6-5,CASSYSSRGIAPEQFF,TGTGCCAGCAGTTACTCCTCCCGGGGAATCGCCCCTGAGCAGTTCTTC
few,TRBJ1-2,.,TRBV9,CASSVGGVPYGYTF,TGTGCCAGCAGCGTAGGAGGAGTTCCTTATGGCTACACCTTC
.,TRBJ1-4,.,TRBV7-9,CASSFPGDPSEKLFF,TGTGCCAGCAGCTTCCCAGGGGACCCTTCTGAAAAACTGTTTTTT
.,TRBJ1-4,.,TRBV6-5,CASSYRPKEKLFF,TGTGCCAGCAGTTACCGTCCGAAAGAAAAACTGTTTTTT
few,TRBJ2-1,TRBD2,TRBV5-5,CASSWYSGPSNEQFF,TGTGCCAGCAGCTGGTATAGCGGGCCCTCCAATGAGCAGTTCTTC
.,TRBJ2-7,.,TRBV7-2,CASSLGRRSSYEQYF,TGTGCCAGCAGCTTAGGCCGACGGAGCTCCTACGAGCAGTACTTC
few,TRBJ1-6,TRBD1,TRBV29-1,CSVWTGDNSPLHF,TGCAGCGTTTGGACAGGGGATAATTCACCCCTCCACTTT
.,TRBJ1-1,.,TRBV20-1,CSARARDERRGGGAFF,TGCAGTGCTAGAGCCCGGGACGAGAGGAGAGGCGGAGGAGCTTTCTTT
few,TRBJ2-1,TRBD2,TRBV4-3,CASSLRSGGLYNEQFF,TGCGCCAGCAGCCTTCGTAGCGGGGGGCTCTACAATGAGCAGTTCTTC